The entry below describes one T cell receptor (beta chain). Its antigen is not identified. This specimen belongs to a study of radiation and T cells in renal cell carcinoma. The assay was immunoSEQ multiplex PCR, and TCRdb's table has in-frame clones only and misses some. The sample holds roughly 130,000 clones, 88% seen once. Time point specified: blood 2 weeks post-SBRT. Indicated treatment: 15 Gy SBRT to primary tumor, nephrectomy 4 weeks later. Clear cell pathology was present in this patient's renal cell carcinoma. Study conclusions and caveats: Top tumor clonotypes rose in blood 2 weeks post-radiation, then contracted.

The CDR3 is made up of 13 amino acids. Germline CDR1 SGHTA, CDR2 FQGTGA. V shed 1 base and J shed 1 base, with 4 bases lying between them. The source of this sequence is a woman between 70 and 85 years old with renal cell carcinoma. The chain combines TRBV7-3 with TRBJ1-1; D not certain. Sequencing was performed on blood, taken from a patient whose treatment included radiotherapy and nephrectomy. The CDR3 is CASSLNQNTEAFF. CDR3 nucleotides: TGTGCCAGCAGCTTAAACCAGAACACTGAAGCTTTCTTT.